These T cell receptor beta chains were read from a single sample in a study of cytomegalovirus exposure and HLA in healthy donors. TCRdb's table, derived via immunoSEQ multiplex PCR, lists solely in-frame clones and lacks some. The repertoire holds over 200,000 clones, 65% to 75% seen once, with about 1.9% in the top ten. Sequenced input: PBMCs. These TCRs come from a woman aged 25 to 39 in good health and CMV-seronegative. Both conserved end residues are part of each CDR3. Fields, in order: D gene, J gene, clone size, V gene, CDR3 DNA, CDR3 protein. The D gene is left open where the match is weak. The listing skips clone size in some rows; elsewhere it reads once, few, many or a size class.

>TRBD1|TRBJ2-5|NA|TRBV19
TGTGCCAGTAGTAAAGGTCCTGGACAGGGGATGGGGGAGACCCAGTACTTC
CASSKGPGQGMGETQYF
>NA|TRBJ1-3|few|TRBV4-3
TGCGCCAGCAGCCAAGAACCTCGTAGCACCATATATTTT
CASSQEPRSTIYF
>TRBD1|TRBJ1-1|once|TRBV19
TGTGCCAGTAGTACGTTACAGGGGACTAACACTGAAGCTTTCTTT
CASSTLQGTNTEAFF
>NA|TRBJ2-7|NA|TRBV6-5
TGTGCCAGCAGTTACGGGCAGGGATCCTACGAGCAGTACTTC
CASSYGQGSYEQYF
>TRBD1|TRBJ1-2|NA|TRBV7-9
TGTGCCAGCAGCTTATCGCCCCTAGAGGCAGGGGGGTACTATGGCTACACCTTC
CASSLSPLEAGGYYGYTF
>TRBD2|TRBJ2-1|NA|TRBV4-2
TGTGCCAGCAGCCAGGCTAGCGGGAGCAATGAGCAGTTCTTC
CASSQASGSNEQFF
>NA|TRBJ2-1|NA|TRBV9
TGTGCCAGCAGCGCAGACTCGTCGGATTACAATGAGCAGTTCTTC
CASSADSSDYNEQFF
>TRBD1|TRBJ1-4|few|TRBV4-1
TGCGCCAGCAGCATTAGGACAGGGGGTCAGAATGAAAAACTGTTTTTT
CASSIRTGGQNEKLFF
>TRBD1|TRBJ1-1|NA|TRBV27
TGTGCCAGCAGTTTCGACAGGGGGGTTACTGAAGCTTTCTTT
CASSFDRGVTEAFF
>NA|TRBJ2-2|NA|TRBV7-3
TGTGCCAGCAGCTTAGGCGGGTTGGCGAACACCGGGGAGCTGTTTTTT
CASSLGGLANTGELFF
>TRBD2|TRBJ2-1|once|TRBV5-1
TGCGCCAGCAGCTTGGATTTAATAGCGGGACTGTTCTTC
CASSLDLIAGLFF
>NA|TRBJ2-5|NA|TRBV7-3
TGTGCCAGCAGCTTGGGCAGAAGAGAGACCCAGTACTTC
CASSLGRRETQYF
>TRBD2|TRBJ2-2|few|TRBV29-1
TGCAGCGTCCCCGGGGGGGCAGGGGCGAACACCGGGGAGCTGTTTTTT
CSVPGGAGANTGELFF
>TRBD1|TRBJ1-2|NA|TRBV2
TGTGCCAGCAGGATTGGACAGGATGGCTACACCTTC
CASRIGQDGYTF
>TRBD1|TRBJ1-3|NA|TRBV30
TGTGCCTGGGACAGGGGTAGCTCTGGAAACACCATATATTTT
CAWDRGSSGNTIYF
>NA|TRBJ2-2|NA|TRBV11-1
TGTGCCAGCAGCTTAGACAACCTTGGGAGCGAGCTGTTTTTT
CASSLDNLGSELFF
>NA|TRBJ2-1|NA|TRBV29-1
TGCAGCGTTGGGACACTTCAATCCTACAATGAGCAGTTCTTC
CSVGTLQSYNEQFF
>TRBD1|TRBJ2-7|NA|TRBV11-3
TGTGCCAGCAGCCACCGGGACAGGGAGTACGAGCAGTACTTC
CASSHRDREYEQYF
>NA|TRBJ2-1|NA|TRBV4-2
TGTGCCAGCAGCCAAGGTTTAGGGGGTGAGCAGTTCTTC
CASSQGLGGEQFF